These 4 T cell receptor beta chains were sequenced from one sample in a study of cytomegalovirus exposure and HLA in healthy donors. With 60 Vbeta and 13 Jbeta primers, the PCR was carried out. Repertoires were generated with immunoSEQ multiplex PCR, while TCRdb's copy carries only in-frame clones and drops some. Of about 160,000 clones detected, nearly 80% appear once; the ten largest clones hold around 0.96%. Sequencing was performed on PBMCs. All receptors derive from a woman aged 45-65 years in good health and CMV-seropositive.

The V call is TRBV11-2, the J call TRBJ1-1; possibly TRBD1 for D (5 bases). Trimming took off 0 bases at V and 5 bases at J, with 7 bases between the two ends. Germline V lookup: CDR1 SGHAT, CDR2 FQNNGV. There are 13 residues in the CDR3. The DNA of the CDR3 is TGTGCCAGCAGCTTAGATGGGGGGACTGAAGCTTTCTTT. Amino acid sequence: CASSLDGGTEAFF.

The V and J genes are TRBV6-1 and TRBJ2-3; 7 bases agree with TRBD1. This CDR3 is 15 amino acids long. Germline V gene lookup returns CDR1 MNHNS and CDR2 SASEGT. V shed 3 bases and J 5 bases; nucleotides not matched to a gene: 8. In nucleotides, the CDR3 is TGTGCCAGCAGTGAGAACAGGGGCTCGGTAGATACGCAGTATTTT. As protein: CASSENRGSVDTQYF.

In DNA form, the CDR3 reads TGTGCCAGCAGTATTAGGGGGTGGAACACTGAAGCTTTCTTT. The encoded protein is CASSIRGWNTEAFF. The V and J genes are TRBV28 and TRBJ1-1, with D perhaps matching TRBD1 (6 bases). This CDR3 is 14 amino acids long. CDR1 and CDR2 (germline): MDHEN, SYDVKM. V dropped 5 bases and J dropped 1 base, with 11 bases sitting between them.

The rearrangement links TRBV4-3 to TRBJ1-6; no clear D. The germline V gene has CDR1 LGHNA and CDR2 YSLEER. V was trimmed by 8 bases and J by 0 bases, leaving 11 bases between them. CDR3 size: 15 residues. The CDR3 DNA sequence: TGCGCCAGCCAAACCGATAGCTCCTATAATTCACCCCTCCACTTT. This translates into CASQTDSSYNSPLHF.